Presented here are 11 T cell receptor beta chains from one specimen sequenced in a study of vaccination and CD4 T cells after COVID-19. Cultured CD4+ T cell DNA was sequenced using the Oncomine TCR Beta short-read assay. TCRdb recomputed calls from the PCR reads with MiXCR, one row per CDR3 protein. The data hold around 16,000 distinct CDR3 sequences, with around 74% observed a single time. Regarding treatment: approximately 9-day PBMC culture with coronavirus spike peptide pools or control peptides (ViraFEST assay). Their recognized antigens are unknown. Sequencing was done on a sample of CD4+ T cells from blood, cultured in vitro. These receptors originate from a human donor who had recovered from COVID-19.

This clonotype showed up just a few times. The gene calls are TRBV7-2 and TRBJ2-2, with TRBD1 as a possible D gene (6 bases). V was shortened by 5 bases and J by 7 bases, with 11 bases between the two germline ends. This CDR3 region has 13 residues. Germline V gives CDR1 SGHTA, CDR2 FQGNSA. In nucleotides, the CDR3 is TGTGCCAGCAGCGCCTACAGGGACGGGGAGCTGTTTTTT. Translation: CASSAYRDGELFF.

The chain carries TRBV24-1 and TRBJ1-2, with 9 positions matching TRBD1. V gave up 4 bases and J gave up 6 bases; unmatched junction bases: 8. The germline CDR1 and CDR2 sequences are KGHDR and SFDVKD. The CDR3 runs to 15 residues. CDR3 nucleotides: TGTGCCACCAGTGAACCCGGGACAGGGATGGATGGCTACACCTTC. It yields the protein CATSEPGTGMDGYTF.

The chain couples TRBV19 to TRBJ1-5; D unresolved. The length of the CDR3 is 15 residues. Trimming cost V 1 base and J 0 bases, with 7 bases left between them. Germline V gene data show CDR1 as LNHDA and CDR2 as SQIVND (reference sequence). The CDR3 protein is CASSIVANSNQPQHF. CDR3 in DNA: TGTGCCAGTAGTATAGTGGCCAATAGCAATCAGCCCCAGCATTTT.

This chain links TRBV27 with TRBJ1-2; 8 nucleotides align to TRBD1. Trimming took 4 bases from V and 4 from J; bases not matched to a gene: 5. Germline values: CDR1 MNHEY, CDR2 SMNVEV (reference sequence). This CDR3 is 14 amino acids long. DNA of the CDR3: TGTGCCAGCAGTTCGACAGGGGAAGGCTATGGCTACACCTTC. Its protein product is CASSSTGEGYGYTF.

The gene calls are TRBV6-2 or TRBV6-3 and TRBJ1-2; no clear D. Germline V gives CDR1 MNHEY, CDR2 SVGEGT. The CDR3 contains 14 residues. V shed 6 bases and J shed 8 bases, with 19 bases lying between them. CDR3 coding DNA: TGTGCCAGCAGACTGGATAGCGTATTTCACGGCTACACCTTC. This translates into CASRLDSVFHGYTF.

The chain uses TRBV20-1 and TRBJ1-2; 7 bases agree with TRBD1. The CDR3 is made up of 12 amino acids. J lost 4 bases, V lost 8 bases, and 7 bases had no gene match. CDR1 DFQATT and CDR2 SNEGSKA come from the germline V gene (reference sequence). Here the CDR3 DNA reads TGCAGTCCCCAAGGGGGCGGCTATGGCTACACCTTC. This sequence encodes CSPQGGGYGYTF.

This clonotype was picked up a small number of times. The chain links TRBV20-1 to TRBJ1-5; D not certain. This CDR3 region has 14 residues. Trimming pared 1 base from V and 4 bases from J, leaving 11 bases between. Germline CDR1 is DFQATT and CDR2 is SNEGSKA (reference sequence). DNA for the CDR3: TGCAGTGCTAGAGTTGGGTCCTTAAATCAGCCCCAGCATTTT. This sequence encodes CSARVGSLNQPQHF.

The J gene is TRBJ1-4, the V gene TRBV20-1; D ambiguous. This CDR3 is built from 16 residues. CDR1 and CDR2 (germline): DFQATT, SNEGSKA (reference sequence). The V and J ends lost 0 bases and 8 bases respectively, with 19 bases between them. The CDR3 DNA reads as TGCAGTGCTAGAGACTTTAACCCCCTCGGGGAGGAAAAACTGTTTTTT. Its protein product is CSARDFNPLGEEKLFF.

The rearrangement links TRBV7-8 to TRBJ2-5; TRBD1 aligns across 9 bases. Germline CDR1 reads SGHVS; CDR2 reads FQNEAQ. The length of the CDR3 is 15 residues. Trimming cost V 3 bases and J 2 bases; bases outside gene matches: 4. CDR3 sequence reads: CASSFNRGRQETQYF. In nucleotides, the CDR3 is TGTGCCAGCAGCTTCAACAGGGGGCGACAAGAGACCCAGTACTTC. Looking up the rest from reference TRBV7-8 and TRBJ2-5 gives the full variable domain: GAGVSQSPRYKVAKRGQDVALRCDPISGHVSLFWYQQALGQGPEFLTYFQNEAQLDKSGLPSDRFFAERPEGSVSTLKIQRTQQEDSAVYLCASSFNRGRQETQYFGPGTRLLVL.

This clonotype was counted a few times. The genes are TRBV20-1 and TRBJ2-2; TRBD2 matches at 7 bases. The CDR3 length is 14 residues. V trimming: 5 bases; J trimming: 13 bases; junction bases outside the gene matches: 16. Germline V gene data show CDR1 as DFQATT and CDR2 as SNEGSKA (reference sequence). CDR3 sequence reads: CSASPGLTSSGLFF. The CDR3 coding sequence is TGCAGTGCTTCCCCGGGACTAACCTCCTCGGGGCTGTTTTTT.

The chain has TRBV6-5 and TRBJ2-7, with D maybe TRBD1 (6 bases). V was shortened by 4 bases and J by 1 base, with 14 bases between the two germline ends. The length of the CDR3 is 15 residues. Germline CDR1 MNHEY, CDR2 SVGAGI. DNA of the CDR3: TGTGCCAGCAGTTCCACAGGGTCCTTTTCCTACGAGCAGTACTTC. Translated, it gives CASSSTGSFSYEQYF.